This T cell receptor (beta chain) was captured by sequencing in a study of T cell repertoires in cytomegalovirus infection. Study-wide context: From public TCR beta signatures came an indication of both CMV infection and matching HLA type.

This clonotype was seen many times. As yet, its antigen is unknown. Study-wide results and limits: CMV-specific TCR beta clonotypes restricted by HLA-C dominated the ex vivo response.

TCRdb re-derived calls from the reads in MiXCR, one entry per CDR3 protein. The repertoire holds 65,000 to 90,000 distinct CDR3 sequences, with 3% to 4.5% as singletons. The length of the CDR3 is 13 residues. The V end lost 0 bases, the J end lost 0 bases, and 3 bases lay between the germline ends. Germline assignment: CDR1 SEHNR and CDR2 FQNEAQ (reference sequence). The specimen sequenced was PBMCs. V usage is TRBV7-9 and J usage is TRBJ2-7, with D uncertain. The source is a human donor in good health (CMV status not recorded). Some clones in this sample may be carry-over from other donors' samples. CDR3 DNA sequence: TGTGCCAGCAGCTTAGCTGTCTCCTACGAGCAGTACTTC. Amino acid sequence: CASSLAVSYEQYF. Supplemented by reference TRBV7-9 and TRBJ2-7, the full variable domain reads DTGVSQNPRHKITKRGQNVTFRCDPISEHNRLYWYRQTLGQGPEFLTYFQNEAQLEKSRLLSDRFSAERPKGSFSTLEIQRTEQGDSAMYLCASSLAVSYEQYFGPGTRLTVT.